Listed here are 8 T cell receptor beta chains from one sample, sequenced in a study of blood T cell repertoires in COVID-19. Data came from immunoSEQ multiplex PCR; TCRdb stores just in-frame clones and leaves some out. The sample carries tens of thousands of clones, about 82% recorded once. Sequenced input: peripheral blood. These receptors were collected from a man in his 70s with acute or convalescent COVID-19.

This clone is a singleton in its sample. CDR3: CASSSQGLETQYF. CDR3 sequence (DNA): TGTGCCAGTAGTTCCCAGGGGCTAGAGACCCAGTACTTC. This rearrangement joins TRBV19 to TRBJ2-5; a possible D gene is TRBD1 (6 bases). The CDR3 has 13 residues. The V and J ends lost 5 bases and 4 bases respectively, with 11 bases between them. The germline V gene has CDR1 LNHDA and CDR2 SQIVND (reference sequence).

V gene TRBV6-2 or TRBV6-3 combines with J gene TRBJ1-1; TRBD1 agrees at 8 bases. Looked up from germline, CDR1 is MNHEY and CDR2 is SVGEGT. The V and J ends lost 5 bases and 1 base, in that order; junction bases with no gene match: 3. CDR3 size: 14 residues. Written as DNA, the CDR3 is TGTGCCAGCAGTAGACAGGGGACGAACACTGAAGCTTTCTTT. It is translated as CASSRQGTNTEAFF.

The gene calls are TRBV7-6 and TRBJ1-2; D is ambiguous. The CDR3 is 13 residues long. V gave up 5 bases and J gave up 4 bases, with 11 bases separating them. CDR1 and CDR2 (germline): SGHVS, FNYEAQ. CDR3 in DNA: TGTGCCAGCAGCCGAAGCGAGGGCTATGGCTACACCTTC. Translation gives CASSRSEGYGYTF. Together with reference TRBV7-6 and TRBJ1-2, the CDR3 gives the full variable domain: GAGVSQSPRYKVTKRGQDVALRCDPISGHVSLYWYRQALGQGPEFLTYFNYEAQQDKSGLPNDRFSAERPEGSISTLTIQRTEQRDSAMYRCASSRSEGYGYTFGSGTRLTVV.

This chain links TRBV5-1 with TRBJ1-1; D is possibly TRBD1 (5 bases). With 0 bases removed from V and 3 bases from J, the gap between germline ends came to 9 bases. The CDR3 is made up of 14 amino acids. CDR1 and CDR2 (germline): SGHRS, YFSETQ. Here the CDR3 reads CASSLEGPHTEAFF. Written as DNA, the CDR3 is TGCGCCAGCAGCTTGGAGGGGCCCCACACTGAAGCTTTCTTT.

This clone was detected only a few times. The CDR3 DNA reads TGTGCCAGCAGTTTGCGCCCCCCTGGCGAGCAGTACTTC. Translated: CASSLRPPGEQYF. The V gene is TRBV12-3 or TRBV12-4, the J gene TRBJ2-7; D uncertain. The CDR3 runs 13 residues. Trimming took off 3 bases at V and 6 bases at J, with 12 bases between the two ends.

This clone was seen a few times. CDR3 amino acids: CASSMQGSPLHF. DNA for the CDR3: TGTGCCAGTAGTATGCAGGGTTCACCCCTCCACTTT. The rearrangement joins TRBV19 to TRBJ1-6; D perhaps matches TRBD1 (5 bases). This CDR3 is built from 12 residues. Germline CDR1 LNHDA, CDR2 SQIVND (reference sequence). Trimming shortened V by 3 bases and J by 9 bases, and 6 bases separated the two germline ends.

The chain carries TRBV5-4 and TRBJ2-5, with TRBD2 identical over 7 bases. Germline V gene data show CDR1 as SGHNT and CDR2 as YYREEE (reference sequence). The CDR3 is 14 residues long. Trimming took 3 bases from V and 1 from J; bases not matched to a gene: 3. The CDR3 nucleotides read TGTGCCAGCAGCTCCGGGGGGACCCAAGAGACCCAGTACTTC. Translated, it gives CASSSGGTQETQYF. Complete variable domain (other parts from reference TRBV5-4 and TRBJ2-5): ETGVTQSPTHLIKTRGQQVTLRCSSQSGHNTVSWYQQALGQGPQFIFQYYREEENGRGNFPPRFSGLQFPNYSSELNVNALELDDSALYLCASSSGGTQETQYFGPGTRLLVL.

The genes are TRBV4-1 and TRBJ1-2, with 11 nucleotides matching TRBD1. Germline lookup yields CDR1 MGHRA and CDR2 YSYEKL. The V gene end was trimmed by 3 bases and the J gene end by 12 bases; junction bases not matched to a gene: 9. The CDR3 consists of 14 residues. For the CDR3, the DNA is TGCGCCAGCAGCCACCTCCGGGACAGGGGGACGAACACCTTC. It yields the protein CASSHLRDRGTNTF.